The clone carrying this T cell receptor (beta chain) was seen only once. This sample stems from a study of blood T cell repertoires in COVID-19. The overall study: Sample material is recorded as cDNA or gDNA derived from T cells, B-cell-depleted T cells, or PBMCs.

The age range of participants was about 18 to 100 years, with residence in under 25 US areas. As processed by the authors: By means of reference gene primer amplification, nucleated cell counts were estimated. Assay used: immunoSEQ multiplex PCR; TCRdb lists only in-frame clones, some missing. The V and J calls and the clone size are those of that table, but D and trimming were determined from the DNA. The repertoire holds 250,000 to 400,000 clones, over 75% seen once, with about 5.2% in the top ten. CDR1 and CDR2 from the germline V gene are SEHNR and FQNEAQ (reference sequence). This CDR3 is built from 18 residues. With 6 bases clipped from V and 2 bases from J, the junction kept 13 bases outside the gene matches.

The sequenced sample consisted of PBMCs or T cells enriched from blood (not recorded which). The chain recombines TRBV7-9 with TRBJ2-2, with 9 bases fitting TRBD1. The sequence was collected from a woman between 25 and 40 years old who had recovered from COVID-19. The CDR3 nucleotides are TGTGCCAGCAGGCTTAACTGGGACAGGGCCGGTAACACCGGGGAGCTGTTTTTT. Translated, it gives CASRLNWDRAGNTGELFF.